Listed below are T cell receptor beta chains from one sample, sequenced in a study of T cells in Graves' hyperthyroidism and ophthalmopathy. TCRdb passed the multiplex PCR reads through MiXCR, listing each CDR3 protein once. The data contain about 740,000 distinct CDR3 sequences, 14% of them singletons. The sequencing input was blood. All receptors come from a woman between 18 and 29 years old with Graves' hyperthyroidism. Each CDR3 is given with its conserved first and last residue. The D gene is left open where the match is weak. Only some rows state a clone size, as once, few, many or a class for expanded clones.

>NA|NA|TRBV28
CASSLRPSGNTIYF
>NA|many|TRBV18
CASSPSGDTDTQYF
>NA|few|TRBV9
CASSVDPVRGPGELFF
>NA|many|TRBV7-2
CASSLAWTETYEQYF
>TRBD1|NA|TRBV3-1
CASSPGTARAGELFF
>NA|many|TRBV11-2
CASSLDLHQPQHF
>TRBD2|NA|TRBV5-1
CASSSGTSGMVADGELFF
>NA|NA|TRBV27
CASSLSRPDEQYF
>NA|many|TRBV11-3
CASARESGDTQYF
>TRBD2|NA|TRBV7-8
CASSLRGPGGTDTQYF
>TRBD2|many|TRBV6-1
CASSPGLPREEQYF
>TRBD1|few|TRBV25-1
CASSDPMGQGFYEQYF
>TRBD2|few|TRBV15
CATSRDLGLAGGDTQYF
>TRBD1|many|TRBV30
CAWNFRDRGPYEQYF
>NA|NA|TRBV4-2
CASSHSRRGDTEAFF
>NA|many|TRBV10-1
CASGGFSTDTQYF
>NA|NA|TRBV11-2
CAGSPGTGFYEQYF
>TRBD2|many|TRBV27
CASSYSGRRTQYF
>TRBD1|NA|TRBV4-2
CASSRGTGYNYGYTF
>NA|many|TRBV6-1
CASSVTVGLSGQPQHF
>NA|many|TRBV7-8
CASSSGTRGSDQPQHF
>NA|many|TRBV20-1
CSARDLRTRGYTF
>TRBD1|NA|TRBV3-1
CASSQVHRDRNNSPLHF
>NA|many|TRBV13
CASSLRGRPGSGNTIYF
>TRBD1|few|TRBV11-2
CASSSHRGRREKLFF
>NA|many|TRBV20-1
CSAHKESREQYF
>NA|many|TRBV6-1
CASSGQMNEQFF
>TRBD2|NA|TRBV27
CASSLSGLAAYNEQFF